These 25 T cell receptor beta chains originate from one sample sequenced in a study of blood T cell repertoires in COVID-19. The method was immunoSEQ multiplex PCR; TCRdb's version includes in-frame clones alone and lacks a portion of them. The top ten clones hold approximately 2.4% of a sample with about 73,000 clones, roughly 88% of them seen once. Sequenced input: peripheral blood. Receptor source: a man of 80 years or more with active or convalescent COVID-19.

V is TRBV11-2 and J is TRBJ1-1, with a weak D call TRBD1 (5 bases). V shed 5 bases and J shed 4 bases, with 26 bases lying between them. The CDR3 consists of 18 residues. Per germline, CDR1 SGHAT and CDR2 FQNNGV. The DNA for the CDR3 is TGTGCCAGCAGCCCTCCCACAAGGGGATGGCCTGTAGGCACTGAAGCTTTCTTT. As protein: CASSPPTRGWPVGTEAFF.

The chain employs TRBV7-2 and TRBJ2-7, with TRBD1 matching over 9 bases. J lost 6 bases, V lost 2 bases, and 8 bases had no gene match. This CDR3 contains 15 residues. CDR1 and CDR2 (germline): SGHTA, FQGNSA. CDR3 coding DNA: TGTGCCAGCAGCTTAACGGGACAGGGATCTGCCGAGCAGTACTTC. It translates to CASSLTGQGSAEQYF.

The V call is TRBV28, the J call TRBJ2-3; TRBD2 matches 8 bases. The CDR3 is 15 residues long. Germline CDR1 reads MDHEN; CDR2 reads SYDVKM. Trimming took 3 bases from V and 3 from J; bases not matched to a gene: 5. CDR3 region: CASSFSSGRTDTQYF. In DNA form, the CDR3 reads TGTGCCAGCAGTTTCTCAAGCGGGAGAACAGATACGCAGTATTTT.

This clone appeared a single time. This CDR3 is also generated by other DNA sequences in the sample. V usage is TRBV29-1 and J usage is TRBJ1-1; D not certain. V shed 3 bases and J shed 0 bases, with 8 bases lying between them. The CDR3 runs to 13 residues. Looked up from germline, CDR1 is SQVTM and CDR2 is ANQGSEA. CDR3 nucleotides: TGCAGCGTTGAGGGTCAGGTGAACACTGAAGCTTTCTTT. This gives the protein CSVEGQVNTEAFF. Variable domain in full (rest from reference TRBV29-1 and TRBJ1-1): SAVISQKPSRDICQRGTSLTIQCQVDSQVTMMFWYRQQPGQSLTLIATANQGSEATYESGFVIDKFPISRPNLTFSTLTVSNMSPEDSSIYLCSVEGQVNTEAFFGQGTRLTVV.

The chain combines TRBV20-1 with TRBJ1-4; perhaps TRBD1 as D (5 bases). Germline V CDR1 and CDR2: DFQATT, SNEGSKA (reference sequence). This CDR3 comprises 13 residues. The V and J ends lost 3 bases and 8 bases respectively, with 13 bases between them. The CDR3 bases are TGCAGTGCTAGTTCCGGGGGGATAGAAAAACTGTTTTTT. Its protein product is CSASSGGIEKLFF.

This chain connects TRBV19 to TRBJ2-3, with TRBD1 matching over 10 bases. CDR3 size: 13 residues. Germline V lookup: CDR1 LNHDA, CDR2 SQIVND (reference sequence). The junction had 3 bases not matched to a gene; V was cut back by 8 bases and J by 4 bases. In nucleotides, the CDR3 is TGTGCCAGTCGACAGGGGGCTGCAGATACGCAGTATTTT. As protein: CASRQGAADTQYF. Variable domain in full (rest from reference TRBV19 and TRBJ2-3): DGGITQSPKYLFRKEGQNVTLSCEQNLNHDAMYWYRQDPGQGLRLIYYSQIVNDFQKGDIAEGYSVSREKKESFPLTVTSAQKNPTAFYLCASRQGAADTQYFGPGTRLTVL.

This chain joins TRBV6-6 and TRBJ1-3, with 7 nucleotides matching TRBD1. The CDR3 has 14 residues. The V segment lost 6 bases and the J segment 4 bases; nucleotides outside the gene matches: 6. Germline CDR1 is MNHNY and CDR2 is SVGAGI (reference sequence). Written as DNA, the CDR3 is TGTGCCAGCAGCTTGGGGACAGAAGGAAACACCATATATTTT. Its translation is CASSLGTEGNTIYF.

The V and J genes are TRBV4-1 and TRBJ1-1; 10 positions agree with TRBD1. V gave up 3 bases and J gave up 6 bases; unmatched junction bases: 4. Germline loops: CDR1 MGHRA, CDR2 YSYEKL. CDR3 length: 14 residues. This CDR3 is CASSQRTGGAEAFF. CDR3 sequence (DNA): TGCGCCAGCAGCCAGCGGACAGGGGGAGCTGAAGCTTTCTTT.

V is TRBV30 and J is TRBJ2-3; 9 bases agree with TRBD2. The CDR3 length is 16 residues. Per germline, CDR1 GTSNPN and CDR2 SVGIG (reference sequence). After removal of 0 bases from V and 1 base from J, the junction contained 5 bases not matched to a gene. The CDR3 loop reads CAWSVTSGLGTDTQYF. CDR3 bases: TGTGCCTGGAGTGTAACTAGCGGGCTGGGCACAGATACGCAGTATTTT.

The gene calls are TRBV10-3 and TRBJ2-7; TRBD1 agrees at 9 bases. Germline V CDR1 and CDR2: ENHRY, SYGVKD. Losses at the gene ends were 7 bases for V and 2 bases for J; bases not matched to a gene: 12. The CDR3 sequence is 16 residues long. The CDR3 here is CAITRDRVSSTYEQYF. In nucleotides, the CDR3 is TGTGCCATCACCCGGGACAGGGTGTCTTCAACCTACGAGCAGTACTTC.

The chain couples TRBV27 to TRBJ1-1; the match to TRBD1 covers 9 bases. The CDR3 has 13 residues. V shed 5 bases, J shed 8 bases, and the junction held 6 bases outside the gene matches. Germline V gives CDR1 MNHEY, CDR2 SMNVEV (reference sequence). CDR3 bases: TGTGCCAGCAGTAACAGGGGGCTCTCAGAAGCTTTCTTT. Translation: CASSNRGLSEAFF.

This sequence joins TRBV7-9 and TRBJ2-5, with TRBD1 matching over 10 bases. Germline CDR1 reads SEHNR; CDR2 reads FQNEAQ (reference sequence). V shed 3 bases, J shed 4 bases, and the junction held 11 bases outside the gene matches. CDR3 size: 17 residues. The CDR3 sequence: CASSFSSGQGVGETQYF. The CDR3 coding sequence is TGTGCCAGCAGCTTTAGTTCTGGACAGGGGGTGGGAGAGACCCAGTACTTC.

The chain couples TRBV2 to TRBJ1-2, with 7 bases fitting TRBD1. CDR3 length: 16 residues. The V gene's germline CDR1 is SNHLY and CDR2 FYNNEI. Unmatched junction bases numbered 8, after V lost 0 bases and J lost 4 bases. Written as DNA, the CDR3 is TGTGCCAGCAGTGAAGCCTTGGGACAGTGGGCCTATGGCTACACCTTC. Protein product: CASSEALGQWAYGYTF.

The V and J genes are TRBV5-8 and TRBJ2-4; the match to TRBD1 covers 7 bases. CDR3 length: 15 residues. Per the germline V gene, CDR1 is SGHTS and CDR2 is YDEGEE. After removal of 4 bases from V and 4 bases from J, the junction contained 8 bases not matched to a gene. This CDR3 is CASSLRTTGKNIQYF. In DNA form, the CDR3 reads TGTGCCAGCAGCCTCCGTACGACAGGGAAAAACATTCAGTACTTC.

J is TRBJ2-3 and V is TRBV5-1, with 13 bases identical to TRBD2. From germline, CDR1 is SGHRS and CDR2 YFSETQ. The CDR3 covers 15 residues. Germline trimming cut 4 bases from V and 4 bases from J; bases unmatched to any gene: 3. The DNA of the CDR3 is TGCGCCAGCAGCACCGGGACTAGCGGGGCAGATACGCAGTATTTT. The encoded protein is CASSTGTSGADTQYF.

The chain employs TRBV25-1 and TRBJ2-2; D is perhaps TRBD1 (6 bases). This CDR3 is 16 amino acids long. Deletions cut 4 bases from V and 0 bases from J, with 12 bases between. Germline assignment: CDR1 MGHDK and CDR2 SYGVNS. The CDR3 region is CASSGGPRANTGELFF. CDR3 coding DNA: TGTGCCAGCAGTGGGGGGCCGAGAGCGAACACCGGGGAGCTGTTTTTT.

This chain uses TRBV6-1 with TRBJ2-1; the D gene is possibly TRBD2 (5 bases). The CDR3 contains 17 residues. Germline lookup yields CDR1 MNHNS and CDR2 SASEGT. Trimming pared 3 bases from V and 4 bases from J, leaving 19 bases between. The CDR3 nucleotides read TGTGCCAGCAGTGAGTGGGGTCGTGGGTCGGGATACAATGAGCAGTTCTTC. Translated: CASSEWGRGSGYNEQFF.

The CDR3 DNA reads as TGCGCCAGCATGCGTCAGGGGAAAACAGATACGCAGTATTTT. Amino acids: CASMRQGKTDTQYF. The chain uses TRBV5-1 and TRBJ2-3, with D perhaps matching TRBD1 (6 bases). The germline gives CDR1 SGHRS, CDR2 YFSETQ. The CDR3 has 14 amino acids. V was pared by 6 bases and J by 3 bases, with 14 bases between.

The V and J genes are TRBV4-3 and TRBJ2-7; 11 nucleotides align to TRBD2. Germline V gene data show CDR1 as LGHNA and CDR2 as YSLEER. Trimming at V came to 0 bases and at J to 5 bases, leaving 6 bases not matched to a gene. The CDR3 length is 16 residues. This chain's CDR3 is CASSQDRASGRNEQYF. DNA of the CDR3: TGCGCCAGCAGCCAAGATAGGGCTAGCGGGAGGAACGAGCAGTACTTC.

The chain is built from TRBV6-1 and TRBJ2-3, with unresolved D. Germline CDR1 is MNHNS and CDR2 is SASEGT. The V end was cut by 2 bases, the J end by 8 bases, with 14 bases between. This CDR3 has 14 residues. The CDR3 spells CASSERVVGVTQYF. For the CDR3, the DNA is TGTGCCAGCAGTGAACGGGTCGTCGGAGTTACGCAGTATTTT.

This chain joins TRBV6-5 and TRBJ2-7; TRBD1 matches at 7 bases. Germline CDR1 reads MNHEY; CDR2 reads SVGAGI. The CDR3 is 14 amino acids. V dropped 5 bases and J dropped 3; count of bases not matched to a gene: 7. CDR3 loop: CASSRGQVDYEQYF. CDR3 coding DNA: TGTGCCAGCAGTCGAGGACAGGTAGACTACGAGCAGTACTTC.

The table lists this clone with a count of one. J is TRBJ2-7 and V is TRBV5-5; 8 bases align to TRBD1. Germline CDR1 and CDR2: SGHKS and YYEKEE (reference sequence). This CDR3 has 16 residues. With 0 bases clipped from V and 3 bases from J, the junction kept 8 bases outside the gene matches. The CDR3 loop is CASSLGAGGMGYEQYF. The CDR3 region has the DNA TGTGCCAGCAGCTTGGGTGCAGGGGGCATGGGCTACGAGCAGTACTTC. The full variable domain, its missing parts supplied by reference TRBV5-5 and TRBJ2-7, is DAGVTQSPTHLIKTRGQQVTLRCSPISGHKSVSWYQQVLGQGPQFIFQYYEKEERGRGNFPDRFSARQFPNYSSELNVNALLLGDSALYLCASSLGAGGMGYEQYFGPGTRLTVT.

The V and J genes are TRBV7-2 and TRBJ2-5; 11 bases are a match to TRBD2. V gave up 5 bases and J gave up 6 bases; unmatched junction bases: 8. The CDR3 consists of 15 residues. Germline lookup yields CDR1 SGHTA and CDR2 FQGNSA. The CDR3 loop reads CASSLTSGVRQTQYF. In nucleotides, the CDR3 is TGTGCCAGCAGCCTGACTAGCGGGGTCCGCCAGACCCAGTACTTC.

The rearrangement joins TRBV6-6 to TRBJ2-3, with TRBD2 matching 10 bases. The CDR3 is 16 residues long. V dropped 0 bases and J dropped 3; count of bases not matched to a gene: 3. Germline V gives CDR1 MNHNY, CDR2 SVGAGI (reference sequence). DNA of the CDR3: TGTGCCAGCAGTTACTCGGCTAGCGGGAGAACAGATACGCAGTATTTT. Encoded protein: CASSYSASGRTDTQYF.

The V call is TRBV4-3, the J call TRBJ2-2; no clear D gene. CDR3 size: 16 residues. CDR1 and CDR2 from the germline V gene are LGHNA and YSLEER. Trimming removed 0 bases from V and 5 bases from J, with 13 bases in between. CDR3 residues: CASSQDLAPSTGELFF. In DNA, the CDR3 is TGCGCCAGCAGCCAAGATCTGGCCCCATCGACCGGGGAGCTGTTTTTT.